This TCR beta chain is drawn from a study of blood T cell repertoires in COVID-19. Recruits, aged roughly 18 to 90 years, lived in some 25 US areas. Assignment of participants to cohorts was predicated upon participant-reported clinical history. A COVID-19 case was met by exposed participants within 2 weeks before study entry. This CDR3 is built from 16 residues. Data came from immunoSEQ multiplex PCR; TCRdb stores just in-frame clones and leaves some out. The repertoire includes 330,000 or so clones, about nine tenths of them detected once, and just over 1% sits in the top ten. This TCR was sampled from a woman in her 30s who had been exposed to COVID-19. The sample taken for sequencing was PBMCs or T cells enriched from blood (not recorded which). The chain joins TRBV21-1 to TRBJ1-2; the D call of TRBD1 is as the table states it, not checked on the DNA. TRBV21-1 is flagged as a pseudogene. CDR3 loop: CASSKVWAGGRYGYTF. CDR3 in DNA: TGTGCCAGCAGCAAAGTTTGGGCAGGGGGCCGGTATGGCTACACCTTC.